The rows below give T cell receptor beta chains drawn from one sample of a study of persistence of HIV-infected CD4 T cells. Their antigen targets remain unknown. Profiling relied on immunoSEQ multiplex PCR, and the TCRdb table lists in-frame clones only, not all of them. The table has tens of thousands of clones, 88% seen once; the top ten hold approximately 0.45%. The source was CD4+ T cells sorted from PBMCs after 18-hour stimulation, collected from a patient who received antiretroviral therapy. The receptors originated from an adult woman with HIV who was CMV-seropositive. The CDR3 runs from the conserved cysteine through the conserved F or W. The D gene is left open where the match is weak. Rows give clone size only sometimes, using once, few, many, or a class for an expanded clone.

CDR3nt: TGCGCCAGCAGCTACCCCACAGGAGACGAGCAGTACTTC
CDR3aa: CASSYPTGDEQYF
v_gene: TRBV5-1
abundance: NA
d_gene: NA
j_gene: TRBJ2-7

CDR3nt: TGTGCCATCAGTGAGTTCACTGAAGCTTTCTTT
CDR3aa: CAISEFTEAFF
v_gene: TRBV10-3
abundance: NA
d_gene: NA
j_gene: TRBJ1-1

CDR3nt: TGTGCCAGCAGCTTTGGGAGAGGGCCCAATTCACCCCTCCACTTT
CDR3aa: CASSFGRGPNSPLHF
v_gene: TRBV7-3
abundance: NA
d_gene: NA
j_gene: TRBJ1-6

CDR3nt: TGTGCCAGCTCACCGCCTTACTCAGCTAACTATGGCTACACCTTC
CDR3aa: CASSPPYSANYGYTF
v_gene: TRBV18
abundance: NA
d_gene: NA
j_gene: TRBJ1-2

CDR3nt: TGTGCCAGCAGTTCCTTAAGGGACCACACCACCGGGGAGCTGTTTTTT
CDR3aa: CASSSLRDHTTGELFF
v_gene: TRBV6-5
abundance: NA
d_gene: NA
j_gene: TRBJ2-2

CDR3nt: TGTGCCAGCAGCAGCGGGGTAAAGGAAAAACTGTTTTTT
CDR3aa: CASSSGVKEKLFF
v_gene: TRBV12-3/TRBV12-4
abundance: NA
d_gene: NA
j_gene: TRBJ1-4

CDR3nt: TGTGCCAGCAGCTACCACAGGGGTGGGGATGAAAAACTGTTTTTT
CDR3aa: CASSYHRGGDEKLFF
v_gene: TRBV7-9
abundance: few
d_gene: TRBD1
j_gene: TRBJ1-4

CDR3nt: TGTGCCAGCAGTCAACAGGGCTACGAGCAGTACTTC
CDR3aa: CASSQQGYEQYF
v_gene: TRBV2
abundance: NA
d_gene: NA
j_gene: TRBJ2-7

CDR3nt: TGTGCCAGCAGCGTAGCTGATAATTCACCCCTCCACTTT
CDR3aa: CASSVADNSPLHF
v_gene: TRBV9
abundance: NA
d_gene: NA
j_gene: TRBJ1-6

CDR3nt: TGTGCCAGCTCACCACCTAGCCTAGGGTTCACCGGGGAGCTGTTTTTT
CDR3aa: CASSPPSLGFTGELFF
v_gene: TRBV18
abundance: NA
d_gene: NA
j_gene: TRBJ2-2

CDR3nt: TGCAGCGTTGAGGTGGTACGGAACACTGAAGCTTTCTTT
CDR3aa: CSVEVVRNTEAFF
v_gene: TRBV29-1
abundance: once
d_gene: NA
j_gene: TRBJ1-1

CDR3nt: TGTGCCAGCAGCTATGCTAACAGGGATGAGCAGTACTTC
CDR3aa: CASSYANRDEQYF
v_gene: TRBV27
abundance: NA
d_gene: NA
j_gene: TRBJ2-7

CDR3nt: TGTGCCACCAGCAGTTTAGGAAACACCATATATTTT
CDR3aa: CATSSLGNTIYF
v_gene: TRBV15
abundance: NA
d_gene: NA
j_gene: TRBJ1-3

CDR3nt: TGTGCCACCAGTGATAGACAGAGAGATCAGCCCCAGCATTTT
CDR3aa: CATSDRQRDQPQHF
v_gene: TRBV24-1
abundance: NA
d_gene: NA
j_gene: TRBJ1-5

CDR3nt: TGTGCCAGCAGCTTACTCGAGCGAGGGATCCCAGGTGAGCAGTTCTTC
CDR3aa: CASSLLERGIPGEQFF
v_gene: TRBV7-8
abundance: NA
d_gene: NA
j_gene: TRBJ2-1

CDR3nt: TGCGCCAGCAGCTTGGCCAGGACAGGGGGCTCCTACAATGAGCAGTTCTTC
CDR3aa: CASSLARTGGSYNEQFF
v_gene: TRBV5-1
abundance: NA
d_gene: TRBD1
j_gene: TRBJ2-1

CDR3nt: TGTGCCAGCAGTTTAGGTACAGGGAGAGAGACCCAGTACTTC
CDR3aa: CASSLGTGRETQYF
v_gene: TRBV27
abundance: NA
d_gene: NA
j_gene: TRBJ2-5

CDR3nt: TGTGCCAGCAGCAGGGACGTCTATGGCTACACCTTC
CDR3aa: CASSRDVYGYTF
v_gene: TRBV21-1
abundance: NA
d_gene: NA
j_gene: TRBJ1-2

CDR3nt: TGCGCCAGCAGCTTGGCCGCCAAAACTGGGAGGACTGAAGCTTTCTTT
CDR3aa: CASSLAAKTGRTEAFF
v_gene: TRBV5-1
abundance: NA
d_gene: NA
j_gene: TRBJ1-1

CDR3nt: TGTGCCAGCAGTTTCCTGGGGGGTGGTAATGAGCAGTTCTTC
CDR3aa: CASSFLGGGNEQFF
v_gene: TRBV6-5
abundance: NA
d_gene: NA
j_gene: TRBJ2-1

CDR3nt: TGTGCCCGACGGGGAAGACCCTACAATGAGCAGTTCTTC
CDR3aa: CARRGRPYNEQFF
v_gene: TRBV30
abundance: NA
d_gene: NA
j_gene: TRBJ2-1

CDR3nt: TGTGCCAGCAGGTCAGGGGGCGGTCAGCCCCAGCATTTT
CDR3aa: CASRSGGGQPQHF
v_gene: TRBV2
abundance: NA
d_gene: TRBD1
j_gene: TRBJ1-5